The 8 T cell receptor beta chains presented below share a single source sample, sequenced in a study of T-cell reconstitution after alpha-beta-depleted transplantation in children. Unique molecular identifiers were built into the TCRbeta library. Via MiXCR, TCRdb re-called the PCR reads, giving one row per CDR3 protein. The sample contains about 690,000 distinct CDR3 sequences, 15% to 20% of which appear only once. The sequencing here drew on PBMCs from the stem cell graft donor, taken from the stem cell graft. The receptors derive from a human donor who donated a stem cell graft to a child with acute myeloid leukemia.

This clonotype was counted many times. V usage is TRBV7-2 and J usage is TRBJ1-3; D unclear. Germline values: CDR1 SGHTA, CDR2 FQGNSA. CDR3 length: 14 amino acids. V lost 7 bases and J 2 bases, leaving 12 bases between the germline ends. The DNA of the CDR3 is TGTGCCAGCACCCTACGGGAAACTGGAAACACCATATATTTT. It specifies CASTLRETGNTIYF.

This clonotype was detected many times. The chain recombines TRBV20-1 with TRBJ2-1; the D is unclear. The CDR3 loop spans 16 amino acids. The germline gives CDR1 DFQATT, CDR2 SNEGSKA (reference sequence). Trimming pared 1 base from V and 0 bases from J, leaving 13 bases between. The CDR3 DNA is TGCAGTGCTAGAGCTTCGAGCCCCAGCTCCTACAATGAGCAGTTCTTC. Translated, it gives CSARASSPSSYNEQFF.

The V call is TRBV7-8, the J call TRBJ1-3, with TRBD1 as a possible D gene (6 bases). The CDR3 covers 16 residues. Trimming left V 1 base short and J 2 bases short, with 12 bases between. Germline values: CDR1 SGHVS, CDR2 FQNEAQ. DNA of the CDR3: TGTGCCAGCAGCTTAGGGCGGGCAGGGGCTGGAAACACCATATATTTT. Translation: CASSLGRAGAGNTIYF. Full variable domain (outside the CDR3, taken from reference TRBV7-8 and TRBJ1-3): GAGVSQSPRYKVAKRGQDVALRCDPISGHVSLFWYQQALGQGPEFLTYFQNEAQLDKSGLPSDRFFAERPEGSVSTLKIQRTQQEDSAVYLCASSLGRAGAGNTIYFGEGSWLTVV.

Only one count was recorded for this clonotype. The chain uses TRBV5-1 and TRBJ2-1; a possible D gene is TRBD1 (5 bases). The CDR3 consists of 13 residues. V was pared by 5 bases and J by 2 bases, with 8 bases between. Germline V gene sequence: CDR1 SGHRS, CDR2 YFSETQ. This CDR3 is CASRDTAYNEQFF. For the CDR3, the DNA is TGCGCCAGCAGGGACACCGCCTACAATGAGCAGTTCTTC.

This clonotype was picked up a small number of times. The genes are TRBV15 and TRBJ2-3; D is unresolved. The CDR3 sequence is 16 residues long. Trimming shortened V by 0 bases and J by 2 bases, and 12 bases separated the two germline ends. CDR1 and CDR2 (germline): LNHNV, YYDKDF (reference sequence). The CDR3 coding sequence is TGTGCCACCAGCAGAGATGGAAGGATTTTCACAGATACGCAGTATTTT. Encoded protein: CATSRDGRIFTDTQYF. The full variable domain, rest sourced from reference TRBV15 and TRBJ2-3, is DAMVIQNPRYQVTQFGKPVTLSCSQTLNHNVMYWYQQKSSQAPKLLFHYYDKDFNNEADTPDNFQSRRPNTSFCFLDIRSPGLGDTAMYLCATSRDGRIFTDTQYFGPGTRLTVL.

The chain couples TRBV27 to TRBJ2-1; no definite D call. This CDR3 has 15 amino acids. Trimming took 6 bases from V and 2 from J, leaving 14 bases between them. Looked up from germline, CDR1 is MNHEY and CDR2 is SMNVEV (reference sequence). The CDR3 spells CASSLGPGPYNEQFF. The CDR3 region has the DNA TGTGCCAGCAGCCTCGGACCCGGTCCCTACAATGAGCAGTTCTTC.

This clonotype has a handful of counts. This chain links TRBV12-3 or TRBV12-4 with TRBJ2-7; no clear D gene. V was cut by 1 base and J by 3 bases, with 13 bases left in between. The CDR3 loop spans 15 amino acids. Here the CDR3 reads CASSLGWGSVYEQYF. The CDR3 bases are TGTGCCAGCAGTTTAGGTTGGGGTAGTGTCTACGAGCAGTACTTC.

The V gene is TRBV29-1, the J gene TRBJ2-7; D is perhaps TRBD1 (5 bases). The CDR3 loop spans 16 amino acids. Trimming removed 5 bases from V and 6 bases from J, with 26 bases in between. Germline V CDR1 and CDR2: SQVTM, ANQGSEA. This chain's CDR3 is CSVQFASGNGGSEQYF. CDR3 DNA sequence: TGCAGCGTTCAATTCGCCTCAGGGAATGGCGGAAGCGAGCAGTACTTC.